Listed here are 29 T cell receptor beta chains from one sample, sequenced in a study of T-cell memory formation after mild COVID-19 (dated by TCRdb to the early 2020s). The library was prepared using 5' RACE. Reads for this sample came from an Illumina NovaSeq 6000. In TCRdb, the public reads were trimmed at Q25 with fastp and aligned with MiXCR, with productive beta chains retained. CDR3 protein sequences are deduplicated, and each keeps its most common genes and DNA. For this sample the table gives 350,000 to 500,000 distinct CDR3 sequences, of which roughly 18% were detected only once. The ten most abundant clones make up about a fifth of the sample. What was sequenced was PBMCs or a T cell subset sorted from them (not recorded which). The receptors were sampled from a man aged 18-30 years who had mild COVID-19 (a few samples of this study predate the infection). The sample titles of this study are shuffled in the database, so cell type and time point are left out; the donor was told from shared clones.

This clonotype was picked up a small number of times. The V and J genes are TRBV6-4 and TRBJ1-2; possible D gene TRBD1, 5 bases. The germline CDR1 and CDR2 sequences are MRHNA and SNTAGT. Trimming shortened V by 3 bases and J by 5 bases, and 10 bases separated the two germline ends. This CDR3 has 13 residues. The chain's CDR3 is CASSEQEGYGYTF. CDR3 sequence (DNA): TGTGCCAGCAGTGAACAGGAAGGGTATGGCTACACCTTC.

This chain joins TRBV11-1 and TRBJ2-5, with TRBD2 identical over 8 bases. The length of the CDR3 is 16 residues. Germline assignment: CDR1 SGHAT and CDR2 FQDESV (reference sequence). V lost 5 bases and J lost 0; bases outside the gene matches: 8. This CDR3 is CASSDFWRGDQETQYF. The CDR3 region has the DNA TGTGCCAGCAGCGACTTTTGGCGGGGGGACCAAGAGACCCAGTACTTC.

In this sample, this clonotype turned up a few times. The chain links TRBV9 to TRBJ2-5; perhaps D is TRBD1 or TRBD2 (5 bases each). The CDR3 consists of 15 residues. V lost 5 bases, J lost 4 bases, and 18 bases lay in between. Germline CDR1 is SGDLS and CDR2 is YYNGEE. The CDR3 DNA reads TGTGCCAGCAGTGAGGGGTACTCGCGGGCAGAGACCCAGTACTTC. Translation gives CASSEGYSRAETQYF.

This clonotype was found a few times. The J gene is TRBJ1-3, the V gene TRBV28; D ambiguous. Trimming stripped 5 bases from V and 4 bases from J, with 12 bases between. Germline V gene lookup returns CDR1 MDHEN and CDR2 SYDVKM. The CDR3 covers 14 residues. The CDR3 loop reads CASSSGELGNTIYF. CDR3 coding DNA: TGTGCCAGCAGTAGTGGGGAGTTGGGAAACACCATATATTTT.

This clonotype appeared many times. J is TRBJ2-7 and V is TRBV23-1; 7 positions match TRBD2. TRBV23-1 is assigned to the ORF class and has an uncertain function. V was clipped by 6 bases and J by 0 bases; unmatched bases: 8. The CDR3 extends over 15 amino acids. This chain's CDR3 is CASSPWGGNSYEQYF. In nucleotides, the CDR3 is TGCGCCAGCAGCCCCTGGGGGGGGAACTCCTACGAGCAGTACTTC.

The chain couples TRBV5-1 to TRBJ2-7, with 12 bases matching TRBD1. Germline-derived CDR1 and CDR2 are SGHRS and YFSETQ. The junction had 2 bases not matched to a gene; V was cut back by 0 bases and J by 4 bases. The CDR3 covers 15 residues. The CDR3 sequence: CASSLAGQGAYEQYF. The CDR3 bases are TGCGCCAGCAGCTTGGCGGGACAGGGGGCTTACGAGCAGTACTTC.

Many counts were recorded for this clonotype. The chain recombines TRBV12-3 or TRBV12-4 with TRBJ2-5, with D unresolved. The CDR3 has 14 amino acids. Trimming left V 7 bases short and J 1 base short, with 13 bases between. In nucleotides, the CDR3 is TGTGCCAGCACCACATCGCCCGGCCAAGAGACCCAGTACTTC. Its translation: CASTTSPGQETQYF.

The gene calls are TRBV6-6 and TRBJ2-6; the match to TRBD1 covers 7 bases. This CDR3 spans 15 amino acids. Germline-derived CDR1 and CDR2 are MNHNY and SVGAGI (reference sequence). V lost 6 bases and J lost 3; bases outside the gene matches: 5. As DNA, the CDR3 is TGTGCCAGCAGAATAGGGGGCTTTGGGGCCAACGTCCTGACTTTC. Residues: CASRIGGFGANVLTF.

This clonotype was counted ten times or more. J is TRBJ2-6 and V is TRBV10-1; the D is unclear. The CDR3 has 13 residues. Germline lookup yields CDR1 WNHNN and CDR2 SYGVQD (reference sequence). Trimming cost V 8 bases and J 0 bases, with 5 bases left between them. The CDR3 protein is CASSHSGANVLTF. The CDR3 DNA follows: TGCGCCAGCTCCCACTCTGGGGCCAACGTCCTGACTTTC.

The chain couples TRBV5-1 to TRBJ2-5, with TRBD2 matching over 10 bases. The CDR3 runs to 17 residues. V was pared by 4 bases and J by 5 bases, with 14 bases of the junction left unmatched. Germline CDR1 SGHRS, CDR2 YFSETQ. The CDR3 reads CASSRGRSGGAGETQYF. Here the CDR3 DNA reads TGCGCCAGCAGCCGAGGGAGAAGCGGGGGGGCCGGGGAGACCCAGTACTTC.

This clonotype was counted between two and nine times. The chain recombines TRBV6-5 with TRBJ1-6; D gene unclear. The CDR3 covers 13 residues. Looked up from germline, CDR1 is MNHEY and CDR2 is SVGAGI. V was pared by 6 bases and J by 7 bases, with 10 bases between. This CDR3 reads CASSPRRNSPLHF. The CDR3 DNA follows: TGTGCCAGCAGCCCTCGGCGGAATTCACCCCTCCACTTT.

This clonotype was seen once. The rearrangement joins TRBV19 to TRBJ1-1; D is ambiguous. The CDR3 spans 10 residues. CDR1 and CDR2 (germline): LNHDA, SQIVND (reference sequence). For the CDR3, the DNA is TGTTCTACGTGGTCTGTCAAAGCTTTCTTT. Its protein is CSTWSVKAFF.

This rearrangement joins TRBV5-1 to TRBJ1-2; D gene unclear. Trimming stripped 0 bases from V and 0 bases from J, with 9 bases between. Germline CDR1 reads SGHRS; CDR2 reads YFSETQ. The CDR3 loop spans 15 amino acids. CDR3 sequence (DNA): TGCGCCAGCAGCTTGGGCAAGATACCTAACTATGGCTACACCTTC. Amino acid sequence: CASSLGKIPNYGYTF.

The gene calls are TRBV5-6 and TRBJ2-2, with 7 bases lining up with TRBD2. CDR1 SGHDT and CDR2 YYEEEE come from the germline V gene. The CDR3 has 17 amino acids. Germline trimming cut 2 bases from V and 9 bases from J; bases unmatched to any gene: 16. DNA of the CDR3: TGTGCCAGCAGCTTCAGACTAGCTGGGGCGATCGAGTGGGAGCTGTTTTTT. It translates to CASSFRLAGAIEWELFF.

There are a few counts of this clonotype. The V call is TRBV9, the J call TRBJ2-1; TRBD2 matches at 11 bases. This CDR3 spans 14 amino acids. J gave up 7 bases and V 7 bases, and 7 bases lay outside the gene matches. Germline V CDR1 and CDR2: SGDLS, YYNGEE. The CDR3 here is CASGSGGATNEQFF. CDR3 DNA: TGTGCCAGCGGTAGCGGGGGGGCCACGAATGAGCAGTTCTTC.

This clonotype was counted between two and nine times. The chain links TRBV5-1 to TRBJ1-2; tentatively, D is TRBD1 (6 bases). The CDR3 totals 13 residues. The V end was cut by 3 bases, the J end by 8 bases, with 14 bases between. The germline gives CDR1 SGHRS, CDR2 YFSETQ. CDR3: CASSSGQSGGYTF. Here the CDR3 DNA reads TGCGCCAGCAGCTCCGGACAGAGTGGAGGCTACACCTTC.

In this sample, this clonotype turned up many times. V is TRBV7-8 and J is TRBJ2-7; tentatively, D is TRBD2 (5 bases). The CDR3 totals 12 residues. Germline V lookup: CDR1 SGHVS, CDR2 FQNEAQ. V shed 6 bases and J shed 0 bases, with 6 bases lying between them. CDR3 protein: CASREASYEQYF. CDR3 coding DNA: TGTGCCAGCAGGGAGGCCTCCTACGAGCAGTACTTC.

This clonotype was observed at least ten times. The gene calls are TRBV7-2 and TRBJ2-3; tentatively, D is TRBD1 (6 bases). Germline values: CDR1 SGHTA, CDR2 FQGNSA. Trimming pared 2 bases from V and 0 bases from J, leaving 9 bases between. This CDR3 has 15 residues. CDR3: CASSLMRGSTDTQYF. As DNA, the CDR3 is TGTGCCAGCAGCTTAATGAGGGGGAGCACAGATACGCAGTATTTT. Using reference TRBV7-2 and TRBJ2-3 for the parts outside the CDR3, the full variable domain is GAGVSQSPSNKVTEKGKDVELRCDPISGHTALYWYRQSLGQGLEFLIYFQGNSAPDKSGLPSDRFSAERTGGSVSTLTIQRTQQEDSAVYLCASSLMRGSTDTQYFGPGTRLTVL.

This clonotype was counted a few times. The chain uses TRBV5-1 and TRBJ2-1; TRBD1 agrees at 10 bases. V gave up 4 bases and J gave up 6 bases; unmatched junction bases: 19. Germline V gene sequence: CDR1 SGHRS, CDR2 YFSETQ. This CDR3 contains 19 residues. In DNA form, the CDR3 reads TGCGCCAGCAGCCCTACAAAAGACAGGGGGCAAGGGATGAGCAATGAGCAGTTCTTC. Encoded protein: CASSPTKDRGQGMSNEQFF. Full variable domain (missing parts from reference TRBV5-1 and TRBJ2-1): KAGVTQTPRYLIKTRGQQVTLSCSPISGHRSVSWYQQTPGQGLQFLFEYFSETQRNKGNFPGRFSGRQFSNSRSEMNVSTLELGDSALYLCASSPTKDRGQGMSNEQFFGPGTRLTVL.

The chain links TRBV7-2 to TRBJ1-1; D is uncertain. V shed 2 bases and J shed 0 bases, with 7 bases lying between them. The CDR3 extends over 14 amino acids. CDR1 is SGHTA and CDR2 is FQGNSA in the germline V gene. Written as DNA, the CDR3 is TGTGCCAGCAGCTTATCACATGTGAACACTGAAGCTTTCTTT. It specifies CASSLSHVNTEAFF.

The chain couples TRBV4-3 to TRBJ1-5; D uncertain. Trimming shortened V by 4 bases and J by 3 bases, and 13 bases separated the two germline ends. CDR3 length: 15 amino acids. Germline V gene lookup returns CDR1 LGHNA and CDR2 YSLEER. The CDR3 protein is CASSPAPSFNQPQHF. In DNA, the CDR3 is TGCGCCAGCAGCCCCGCTCCCTCATTCAATCAGCCCCAGCATTTT.

The chain has TRBV7-9 and TRBJ1-1; TRBD1 aligns across 10 bases. J lost 3 bases, V lost 5 bases, and 6 bases had no gene match. The CDR3 contains 15 residues. Germline lookup yields CDR1 SEHNR and CDR2 FQNEAQ (reference sequence). The chain's CDR3 is CASSAAGTGDTEAFF. The DNA of the CDR3 is TGTGCCAGCAGCGCAGCCGGGACAGGGGACACTGAAGCTTTCTTT.

The chain couples TRBV12-3 or TRBV12-4 to TRBJ2-5; 9 nucleotides match TRBD1. After removal of 6 bases from V and 4 bases from J, the junction contained 9 bases not matched to a gene. CDR3 length equals 15 residues. CDR3: CASRGDRVIVETQYF. The CDR3 bases are TGTGCCAGCAGGGGGGACAGGGTGATCGTAGAGACCCAGTACTTC.

This chain uses TRBV18 with TRBJ2-3; no clear D. Looked up from germline, CDR1 is KGHSH and CDR2 is LQKENI. CDR3 length equals 13 residues. V was pared by 5 bases and J by 0 bases, with 6 bases between. The CDR3 DNA follows: TGTGCCAGCTCAGTTGCCAGCACAGATACGCAGTATTTT. This codes for CASSVASTDTQYF.

This clonotype was seen a handful of times. The chain employs TRBV5-1 and TRBJ2-6; D ambiguous. V was pared by 0 bases and J by 0 bases, with 7 bases between. CDR3 length equals 16 residues. Germline V gene data show CDR1 as SGHRS and CDR2 as YFSETQ. The CDR3 DNA reads TGCGCCAGCAGCTTGGCAGGAAGCTCTGGGGCCAACGTCCTGACTTTC. Translating it yields CASSLAGSSGANVLTF.

This clonotype turned up a few times. The CDR3 coding sequence is TGTGCCAGCAGTTATGGAGATGGCTACACCTTC. This translates into CASSYGDGYTF. The chain couples TRBV6-5 to TRBJ1-2; no clear D gene. CDR3 length equals 11 residues. Trimming stripped 3 bases from V and 6 bases from J, with 5 bases between. Germline CDR1 reads MNHEY; CDR2 reads SVGAGI.

This clonotype occurred a few times. The chain combines TRBV29-1 with TRBJ2-2; D is tentatively TRBD1 or TRBD2 (6 bases each). The CDR3 has 16 residues. CDR1 is SQVTM and CDR2 is ANQGSEA in the germline V gene. Trimming removed 2 bases from V and 3 bases from J, with 16 bases in between. The chain's CDR3 is CSVEWVGRGDTGELFF. The CDR3 region has the DNA TGCAGCGTTGAATGGGTCGGAAGGGGGGACACCGGGGAGCTGTTTTTT.

This clonotype was detected a few times. This chain links TRBV29-1 with TRBJ2-1; D call uncertain. The CDR3 sequence is 14 residues long. Per the germline V gene, CDR1 is SQVTM and CDR2 is ANQGSEA. Deletions cut 0 bases from V and 1 base from J, with 7 bases between. The CDR3 spells CSVEETRSYNEQFF. CDR3 DNA: TGCAGCGTTGAAGAGACACGGTCCTACAATGAGCAGTTCTTC.

This clonotype was picked up a small number of times. The rearrangement joins TRBV7-2 to TRBJ1-2; D is uncertain. Germline CDR1 and CDR2: SGHTA and FQGNSA. CDR3 length: 15 amino acids. Trimming took off 0 bases at V and 5 bases at J, with 13 bases between the two ends. The CDR3 protein is CASSLAVPDGYGYTF. The DNA of the CDR3 is TGTGCCAGCAGCTTAGCTGTCCCCGACGGATATGGCTACACCTTC.